The entry that follows covers one T cell receptor (beta chain) sequence. Its antigen remains unknown. What was sequenced were expressed TCRB transcripts, since all of the isolated RNA had been reverse transcribed. It was found that naive, central memory and regulatory T cell samples averaged about 3.57 million reads. TCRdb's copy holds only in-frame clones and misses some; the assay was immunoSEQ multiplex PCR. The sample contains 330,000 or so clones, about 12% of which appear only once. These data are taken from a study of beta chain features in type 1 diabetes. Findings and limits, study-wide: Reduced insertions and increased deletions marked VDJ junctions in type 1 diabetes patients. In every one of the four CD4+ subsets, TCRB CDR3s were moderately but significantly shorter in Type 1 diabetes patients.

Germline V gene lookup returns CDR1 SGHNT and CDR2 YYREEE (reference sequence). V dropped 0 bases and J dropped 0 bases, with 11 bases sitting between them. The CDR3 length is 16 residues. The receptor was isolated from a woman aged 18-29 years with type 1 diabetes. V and J are TRBV5-4 and TRBJ2-3; TRBD1 is a possible D gene (6 bases). The material sequenced was naive CD4+ T cells from blood. CDR3 protein: CASSLGIDRSTDTQYF. CDR3 nucleotide sequence: TGTGCCAGCAGCTTGGGGATCGACAGGAGCACAGATACGCAGTATTTT.